Shown below are 10 T cell receptor beta chains from a single sample sequenced in a study of T-cell memory formation after mild COVID-19. MiXCR, run by TCRdb on the 5' RACE reads, gives a single entry per CDR3 protein. The sample contains roughly 150,000 distinct CDR3 sequences, approximately 15% of which appear only once. Sequences were obtained from PBMCs or a T cell subset sorted from them (not recorded which). The receptors originated from an adult woman who had mild COVID-19 (a few samples of this study predate the infection). Cell type and time point are not known.

In this sample, this clonotype turned up a few times. V is TRBV6-1 and J is TRBJ1-3; D call uncertain. This CDR3 contains 15 residues. Germline V gene data show CDR1 as MNHNS and CDR2 as SASEGT. V lost 0 bases and J 5 bases, leaving 11 bases between the germline ends. CDR3 DNA sequence: TGTGCCAGCAGTGAAGCGATGGGGTTCAGAAACACCATATATTTT. Translating gives CASSEAMGFRNTIYF.

This clonotype was found a few times. The chain couples TRBV29-1 to TRBJ2-7, with D unclear. V shed 0 bases and J shed 2 bases, with 14 bases lying between them. The length of the CDR3 is 15 residues. The germline V gene has CDR1 SQVTM and CDR2 ANQGSEA. This CDR3 reads CSVEDVGATTYEQYF. The CDR3 DNA reads TGCAGCGTTGAAGATGTGGGCGCCACAACCTACGAGCAGTACTTC.

This clonotype was observed a handful of times. The V and J genes are TRBV3-1 and TRBJ2-4, with D perhaps assigned TRBD1 or TRBD2 (5 bases each). Between the trimmed V and J ends, which lost 0 bases and 15 bases, there was a span of 9 bases. The germline CDR1 and CDR2 sequences are LGHDT and YNNKEL (reference sequence). CDR3 size: 11 residues. The CDR3 reads CASSQDGGRYF. The CDR3 bases are TGTGCCAGCAGCCAAGATGGGGGAAGGTACTTC.

Only a few counts were recorded for this clonotype. The genes are TRBV18 and TRBJ2-1; D might be TRBD1 (5 bases). Per the germline V gene, CDR1 is KGHSH and CDR2 is LQKENI. Trimming stripped 2 bases from V and 7 bases from J, with 12 bases between. CDR3 size: 14 residues. Here the CDR3 reads CASSPTLAGNEQFF. CDR3 DNA sequence: TGTGCCAGCTCACCAACACTTGCAGGGAATGAGCAGTTCTTC.

In this sample, this clonotype turned up a few times. CDR3 sequence: CASSPHTGLAVETQYF. DNA for the CDR3: TGTGCCAGCAGCCCACACACGGGACTAGCGGTCGAGACCCAGTACTTC. This chain uses TRBV7-6 with TRBJ2-5; 11 positions agree with TRBD2. J gave up 5 bases and V 5 bases, and 10 bases lay outside the gene matches. The CDR3 extends over 16 amino acids. Per the germline V gene, CDR1 is SGHVS and CDR2 is FNYEAQ.

The gene calls are TRBV4-1 and TRBJ1-2, with 10 bases that match TRBD1. This CDR3 contains 16 residues. V lost 0 bases and J lost 4; bases outside the gene matches: 5. In germline, CDR1 is MGHRA, CDR2 YSYEKL. The CDR3 nucleotides are TGCGCCAGCAGCCAAGATTCCGGGACAGGGGCCTATGGCTACACCTTC. Protein sequence: CASSQDSGTGAYGYTF.

The gene calls are TRBV7-9 and TRBJ1-2; no clear D. Germline loops: CDR1 SEHNR, CDR2 FQNEAQ (reference sequence). V was cut by 3 bases and J by 6 bases, with 11 bases left in between. CDR3 size: 13 residues. CDR3 residues: CASSLSRLDGYTF. The DNA for the CDR3 is TGTGCCAGCAGCTTGTCCAGACTTGATGGCTACACCTTC. Combining the CDR3 with reference TRBV7-9 and TRBJ1-2 gives the whole variable domain DTGVSQNPRHKITKRGQNVTFRCDPISEHNRLYWYRQTLGQGPEFLTYFQNEAQLEKSRLLSDRFSAERPKGSFSTLEIQRTEQGDSAMYLCASSLSRLDGYTFGSGTRLTVV.

This chain uses TRBV6-2 or TRBV6-3 with TRBJ1-1, with 10 bases identical to TRBD1. V lost 4 bases and J lost 4; bases outside the gene matches: 6. The CDR3 runs to 15 residues. CDR1 is MNHEY and CDR2 is SVGEGT in the germline V gene. The CDR3 here is CASSSMDRGATEAFF. The CDR3 DNA is TGTGCCAGCAGTTCCATGGACAGGGGGGCCACTGAAGCTTTCTTT.

This clonotype showed up just a few times. The chain couples TRBV5-1 to TRBJ2-7; 9 bases are a match to TRBD1. The CDR3 covers 16 residues. Germline lookup yields CDR1 SGHRS and CDR2 YFSETQ. With 0 bases clipped from V and 2 bases from J, the junction kept 6 bases outside the gene matches. CDR3 region: CASSLAGGTGTYEQYF. CDR3 bases: TGCGCCAGCAGCTTGGCCGGCGGGACAGGGACCTACGAGCAGTACTTC. The variable domain in full, completed from reference TRBV5-1 and TRBJ2-7, reads KAGVTQTPRYLIKTRGQQVTLSCSPISGHRSVSWYQQTPGQGLQFLFEYFSETQRNKGNFPGRFSGRQFSNSRSEMNVSTLELGDSALYLCASSLAGGTGTYEQYFGPGTRLTVT.

CDR3 loop: CASSGPRGAGTEAFF. The DNA for the CDR3 is TGTGCCAGCAGCGGTCCCAGGGGAGCAGGTACTGAAGCTTTCTTT. This chain uses TRBV9 with TRBJ1-1; D possibly corresponds to TRBD1 (6 bases). CDR1 and CDR2 (germline): SGDLS, YYNGEE. The CDR3 runs to 15 residues. The V end was cut by 3 bases, the J end by 5 bases, with 17 bases between.